This T cell receptor beta chain stems from a study of blood T cell repertoires in COVID-19. At the level of the study: Whether acute or convalescent, the COVID-19 samples came from the United States, Italy and Spain. The cDNA or gDNA used as material had been derived from T cells, B-cell-depleted T cells, or PBMCs.

Germline values: CDR1 SQVTM, CDR2 ANQGSEA. J was trimmed by 3 bases and V by 6 bases; bases with no gene match: 15. This CDR3 is built from 16 residues. In the study's own analysis: Cell counts per sample came from amplifying reference gene primers. TCRdb's copy holds only in-frame clones and misses some; the assay was immunoSEQ multiplex PCR. V and J calls and clone size are given by that table; D and trimming were obtained from the DNA. The repertoire holds fewer than 200,000 clones, with approximately 85% as singletons. This clone was picked up one time. The chain joins TRBV29-1 to TRBJ2-7; 9 nucleotides agree with TRBD1. Specimen: peripheral blood. This TCR came from a man aged 60 to 69 who had recovered from COVID-19. CDR3: CSVRDAGTGLLYEQYF. CDR3 DNA sequence: TGCAGCGTCCGGGATGCCGGGACAGGGCTTCTCTACGAGCAGTACTTC.